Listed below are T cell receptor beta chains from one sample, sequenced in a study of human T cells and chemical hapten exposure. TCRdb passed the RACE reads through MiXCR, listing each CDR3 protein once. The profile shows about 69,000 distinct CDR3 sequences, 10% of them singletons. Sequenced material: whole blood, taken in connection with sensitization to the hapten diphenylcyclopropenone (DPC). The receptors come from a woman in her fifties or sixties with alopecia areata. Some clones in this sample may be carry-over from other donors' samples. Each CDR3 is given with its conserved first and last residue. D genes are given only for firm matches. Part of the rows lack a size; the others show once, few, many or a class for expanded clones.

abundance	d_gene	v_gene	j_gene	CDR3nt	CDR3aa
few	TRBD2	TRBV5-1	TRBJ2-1	TGCGCCAGCAGCCTGACCCCCGGGACTAGCGGGAGGAATGAGCAGTTCTTC	CASSLTPGTSGRNEQFF
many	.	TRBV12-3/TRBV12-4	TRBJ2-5	TGTGCCAGCAGTTTGGAGACCCAGTACTTC	CASSLETQYF
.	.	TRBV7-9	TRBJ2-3	TGTGCCAGCAGCTTAGTCTCAGGTGTTACAGATACGCAGTATTTT	CASSLVSGVTDTQYF
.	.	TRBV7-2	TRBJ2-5	TGTGCCAGCAGCTTAGCTTCCGAGACCCAGTACTTC	CASSLASETQYF
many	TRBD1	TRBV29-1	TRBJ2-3	TGCAGCGTTGAAGGTCCCCAAGACAGGGGATTAGATACGCAGTATTTT	CSVEGPQDRGLDTQYF
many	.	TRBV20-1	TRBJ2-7	TGCAGTGCTAGATCGCCGGGAACGAGTCCCTACGAGCAGTACTTC	CSARSPGTSPYEQYF
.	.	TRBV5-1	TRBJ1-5	TGCGCCAGCAGCGCACAGGGAGGTCAGCCCCAGCATTTT	CASSAQGGQPQHF
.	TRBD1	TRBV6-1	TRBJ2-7	TGTGCCAGCTCCTTCTACAGGGGGAACGAGCAGTACTTC	CASSFYRGNEQYF
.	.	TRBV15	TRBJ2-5	TGTGCCACCAGCAGAGAGTCGAGGTACAACCAAGAGACCCAGTACTTC	CATSRESRYNQETQYF
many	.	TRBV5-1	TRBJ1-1	TGCGCCAGCAGACGTACCGGGACATCGGGAGGGCCAGCTTTCTTT	CASRRTGTSGGPAFF
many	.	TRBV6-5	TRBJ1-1	TGTGCCAGCAGTCGCCCAGGGTCCGAAGCTTTCTTT	CASSRPGSEAFF
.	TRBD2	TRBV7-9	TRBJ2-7	TGTGCCAGCAGCATAACCGAAGGACTAGCGGGAGCGTACGAGCAGTACTTC	CASSITEGLAGAYEQYF
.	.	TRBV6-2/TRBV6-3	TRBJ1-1	TGTGCCAGCAGTTACCCCCAGGGAGGGCTGAGGGCTGAAGCTTTCTTT	CASSYPQGGLRAEAFF
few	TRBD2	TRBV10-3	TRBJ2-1	TGTGCCGTAGCGGGATCCTACAATGAGCAGTTCTTC	CAVAGSYNEQFF
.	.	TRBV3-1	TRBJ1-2	TGTGCCAGCAGCCAAGGAATGGGTAGCAACTATGGCTACACCTTC	CASSQGMGSNYGYTF
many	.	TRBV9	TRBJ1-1	TGTGCCAGCAGCGTAGCAGGCAACCGGGACACTGAAGCTTTCTTT	CASSVAGNRDTEAFF
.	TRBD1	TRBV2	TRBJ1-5	TGTGCCAGCACAGAACAGGGACAGGGCGTCCAGCCCCAGCATTTT	CASTEQGQGVQPQHF
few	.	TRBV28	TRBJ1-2	TGTGCCAGCAGCTTTCCCCAGAAATTGACAGAAAACTTTAACTATGGCTACACCTTC	CASSFPQKLTENFNYGYTF
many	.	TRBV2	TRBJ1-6	TGTGCCAGCAGGAACAGCAATAATTCACCCCTCCACTTT	CASRNSNNSPLHF
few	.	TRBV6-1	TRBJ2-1	TGTGCCAGCAGTGAGCGACACCCCCTTTACAATGAGCAGTTCTTC	CASSERHPLYNEQFF
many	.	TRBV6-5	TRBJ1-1	TGTGCCAGCAGTTATGTCAGGGGTATGAACACTGAAGCTTTCTTT	CASSYVRGMNTEAFF
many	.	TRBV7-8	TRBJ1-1	TGTGCCAGCAGCTTAGTTACAGGGTGGATGAACACTGAAGCTTTCTTT	CASSLVTGWMNTEAFF